The source of this T cell receptor (beta chain) is a study of blood T cells in healthy people across ages. Trimming stripped 0 bases from V and 1 base from J, with 12 bases between. The germline V gene has CDR1 LGHNA and CDR2 YNFKEQ. The CDR3 loop spans 16 amino acids. The second PCR ran about 6 to 11 cycles with a sample-barcoded 5' primer and J-beta primers. Each cDNA was tagged by a template-switch adaptor containing 12 random nucleotides. Using its own MiXCR run on the 5' RACE reads, TCRdb lists one record per CDR3 protein. Among 2 million or so distinct CDR3 sequences listed, roughly 52% were seen once.

The chain combines TRBV4-2 with TRBJ2-5; D possibly corresponds to TRBD1 (6 bases). This receptor was obtained from a woman in her 40s in good health. Sequencing input: blood. The CDR3 loop is CASSQDAGALQETQYF. CDR3 sequence (DNA): TGTGCCAGCAGCCAAGATGCAGGGGCACTCCAAGAGACCCAGTACTTC.